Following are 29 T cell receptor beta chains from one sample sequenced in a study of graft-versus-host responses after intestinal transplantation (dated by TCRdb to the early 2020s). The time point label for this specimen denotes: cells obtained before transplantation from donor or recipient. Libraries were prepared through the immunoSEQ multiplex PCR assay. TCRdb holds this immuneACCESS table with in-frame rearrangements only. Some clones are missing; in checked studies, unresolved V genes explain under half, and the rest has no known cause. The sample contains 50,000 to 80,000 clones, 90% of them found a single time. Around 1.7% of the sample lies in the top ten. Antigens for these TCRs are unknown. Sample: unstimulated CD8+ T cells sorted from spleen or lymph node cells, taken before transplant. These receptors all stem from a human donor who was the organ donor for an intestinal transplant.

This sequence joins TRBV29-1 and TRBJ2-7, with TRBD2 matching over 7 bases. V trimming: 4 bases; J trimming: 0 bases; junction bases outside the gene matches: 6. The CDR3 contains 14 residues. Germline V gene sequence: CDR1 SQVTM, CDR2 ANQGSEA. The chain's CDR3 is CSVGASGSSYEQYF. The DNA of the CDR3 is TGCAGCGTTGGGGCTAGCGGAAGCTCCTACGAGCAGTACTTC.

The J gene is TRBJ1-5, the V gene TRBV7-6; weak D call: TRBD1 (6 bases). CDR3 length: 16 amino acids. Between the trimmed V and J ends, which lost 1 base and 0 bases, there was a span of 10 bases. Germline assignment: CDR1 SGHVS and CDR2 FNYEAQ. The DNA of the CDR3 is TGTGCCAGCAGCTTAGGGGTCAGGGGTAGCAATCAGCCCCAGCATTTT. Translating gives CASSLGVRGSNQPQHF.

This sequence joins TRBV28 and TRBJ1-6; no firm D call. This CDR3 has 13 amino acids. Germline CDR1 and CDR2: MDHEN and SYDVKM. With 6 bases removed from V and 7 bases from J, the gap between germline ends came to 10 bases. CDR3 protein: CASRPVVNSPLHF. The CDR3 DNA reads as TGTGCCAGCAGGCCCGTAGTGAATTCACCCCTCCACTTT.

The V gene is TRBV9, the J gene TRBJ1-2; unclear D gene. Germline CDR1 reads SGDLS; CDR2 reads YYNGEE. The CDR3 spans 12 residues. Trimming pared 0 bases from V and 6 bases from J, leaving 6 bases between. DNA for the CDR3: TGTGCCAGCAGCGTAGTCTCTAATGGCTACACCTTC. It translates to CASSVVSNGYTF.

The chain's CDR3 is CASSSRVGTYEQYF. The CDR3 DNA is TGTGCCAGCAGCTCCCGTGTCGGTACCTACGAGCAGTACTTC. This sequence joins TRBV11-2 and TRBJ2-7; unclear D gene. V shed 4 bases and J shed 2 bases, with 12 bases lying between them. Germline V gene lookup returns CDR1 SGHAT and CDR2 FQNNGV. This CDR3 region has 14 residues.

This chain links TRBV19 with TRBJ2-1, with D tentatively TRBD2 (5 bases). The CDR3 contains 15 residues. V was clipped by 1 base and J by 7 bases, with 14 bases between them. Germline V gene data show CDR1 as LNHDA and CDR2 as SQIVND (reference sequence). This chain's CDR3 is CASSIATRMRNEQFF. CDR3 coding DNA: TGTGCCAGTAGTATAGCTACTAGGATGAGGAATGAGCAGTTCTTC.

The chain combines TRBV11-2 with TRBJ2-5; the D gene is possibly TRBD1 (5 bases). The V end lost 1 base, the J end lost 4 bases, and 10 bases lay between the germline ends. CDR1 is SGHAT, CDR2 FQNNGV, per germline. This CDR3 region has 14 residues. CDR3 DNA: TGTGCCAGCAGCTTAGGGGCAGGGTCAGAGACCCAGTACTTC. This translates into CASSLGAGSETQYF.

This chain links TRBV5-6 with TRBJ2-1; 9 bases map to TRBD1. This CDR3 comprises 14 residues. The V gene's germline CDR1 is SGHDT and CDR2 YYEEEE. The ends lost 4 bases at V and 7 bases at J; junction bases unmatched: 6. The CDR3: CASSPWGTGNEQFF. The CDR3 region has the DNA TGTGCCAGCAGCCCCTGGGGGACAGGGAATGAGCAGTTCTTC.

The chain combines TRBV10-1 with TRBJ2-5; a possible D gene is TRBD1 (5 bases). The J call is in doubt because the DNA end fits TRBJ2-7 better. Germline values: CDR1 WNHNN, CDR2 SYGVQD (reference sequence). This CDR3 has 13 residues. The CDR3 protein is CASSEGRTSEQYF. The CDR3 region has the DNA TGCGCCAGCAGTGAAGGGCGGACATCCGAGCAGTACTTC.

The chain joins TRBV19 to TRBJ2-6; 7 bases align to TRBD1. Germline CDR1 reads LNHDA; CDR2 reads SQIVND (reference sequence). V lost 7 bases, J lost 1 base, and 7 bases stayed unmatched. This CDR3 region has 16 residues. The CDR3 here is CASTPGQPSGANVLTF. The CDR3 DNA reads TGTGCCAGTACTCCGGGACAGCCGTCTGGGGCCAACGTCCTGACTTTC.

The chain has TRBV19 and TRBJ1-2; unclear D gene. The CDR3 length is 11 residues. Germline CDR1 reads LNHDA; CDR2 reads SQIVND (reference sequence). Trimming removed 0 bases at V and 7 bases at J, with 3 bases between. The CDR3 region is CASSIERGYTF. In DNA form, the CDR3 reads TGTGCCAGTAGTATAGAGCGTGGCTACACCTTC.

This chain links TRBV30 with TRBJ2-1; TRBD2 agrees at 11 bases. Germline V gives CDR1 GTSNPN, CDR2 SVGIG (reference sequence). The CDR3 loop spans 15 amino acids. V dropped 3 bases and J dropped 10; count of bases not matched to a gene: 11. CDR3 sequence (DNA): TGTGCCTGGAGAGACCGAGCTAGCGGGAGGCAAGAGCAGTTCTTC. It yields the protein CAWRDRASGRQEQFF.

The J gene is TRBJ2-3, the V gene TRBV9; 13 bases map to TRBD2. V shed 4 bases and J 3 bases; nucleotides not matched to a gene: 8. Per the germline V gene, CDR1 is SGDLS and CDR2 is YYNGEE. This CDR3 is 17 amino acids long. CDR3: CASSPGLAGALTDTQYF. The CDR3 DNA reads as TGTGCCAGCAGCCCAGGACTAGCGGGAGCTTTGACAGATACGCAGTATTTT.

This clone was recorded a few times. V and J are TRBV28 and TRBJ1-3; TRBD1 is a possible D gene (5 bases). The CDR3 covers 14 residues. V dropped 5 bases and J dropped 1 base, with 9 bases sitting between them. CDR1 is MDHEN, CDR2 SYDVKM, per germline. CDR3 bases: TGTGCCAGCAGTGTGGGGGGTTCTGGAAACACCATATATTTT. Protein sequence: CASSVGGSGNTIYF.

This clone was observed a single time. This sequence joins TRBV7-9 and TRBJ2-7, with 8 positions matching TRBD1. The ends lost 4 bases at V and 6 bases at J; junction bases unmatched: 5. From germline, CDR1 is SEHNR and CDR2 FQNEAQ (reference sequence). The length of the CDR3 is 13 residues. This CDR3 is CASSSPQGAEQYF. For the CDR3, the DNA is TGTGCCAGCAGCTCCCCGCAGGGGGCCGAGCAGTACTTC.

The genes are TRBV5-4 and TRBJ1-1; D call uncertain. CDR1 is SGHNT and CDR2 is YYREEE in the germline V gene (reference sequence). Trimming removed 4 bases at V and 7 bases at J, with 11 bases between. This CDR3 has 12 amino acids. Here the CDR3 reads CASSPYSSEAFF. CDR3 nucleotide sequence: TGTGCCAGCAGCCCCTATTCGAGTGAAGCTTTCTTT.

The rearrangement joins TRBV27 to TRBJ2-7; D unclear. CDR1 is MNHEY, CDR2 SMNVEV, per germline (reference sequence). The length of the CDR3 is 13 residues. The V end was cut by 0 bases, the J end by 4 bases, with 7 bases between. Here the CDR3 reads CASSLSSNYEQYF. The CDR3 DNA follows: TGTGCCAGCAGTTTATCGAGTAATTACGAGCAGTACTTC.

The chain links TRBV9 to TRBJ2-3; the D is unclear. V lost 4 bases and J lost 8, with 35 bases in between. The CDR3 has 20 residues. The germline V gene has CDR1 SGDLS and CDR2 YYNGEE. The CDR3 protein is CASSTSSDVTTRSRIRTQYF. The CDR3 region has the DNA TGTGCCAGCAGCACTTCATCCGATGTAACGACACGATCCAGGATTCGTACGCAGTATTTT. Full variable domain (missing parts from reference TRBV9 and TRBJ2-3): DSGVTQTPKHLITATGQRVTLRCSPRSGDLSVYWYQQSLDQGLQFLIQYYNGEERAKGNILERFSAQQFPDLHSELNLSSLELGDSALYFCASSTSSDVTTRSRIRTQYFGPGTRLTVL.

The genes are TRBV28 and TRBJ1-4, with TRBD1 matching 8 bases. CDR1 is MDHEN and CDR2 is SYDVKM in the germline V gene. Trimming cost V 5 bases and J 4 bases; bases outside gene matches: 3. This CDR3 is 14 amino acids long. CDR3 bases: TGTGCCAGCAGTGACAGGGGCAATAATGAAAAACTGTTTTTT. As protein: CASSDRGNNEKLFF.

CDR3 sequence: CASSESGSGANVLTF. In nucleotides, the CDR3 is TGTGCCAGCAGTGAATCAGGCTCTGGGGCCAACGTCCTGACTTTC. V and J are TRBV6-1 and TRBJ2-6; D is unclear. CDR3 length: 15 amino acids. The V end was cut by 2 bases, the J end by 0 bases, with 5 bases between. Germline CDR1 is MNHNS and CDR2 is SASEGT.

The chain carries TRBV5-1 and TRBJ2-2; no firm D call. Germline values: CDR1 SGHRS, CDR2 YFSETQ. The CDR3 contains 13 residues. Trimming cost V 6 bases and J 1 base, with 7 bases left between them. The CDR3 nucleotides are TGCGCCAGCACTCCGAGGAACACCGGGGAGCTGTTTTTT. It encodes CASTPRNTGELFF.

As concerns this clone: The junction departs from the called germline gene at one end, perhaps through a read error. The CDR3 sequence: CAGSLAGKGANVLTF. The DNA of the CDR3 is TGTGCCGGCAGCTTAGCAGGGAAAGGGGCCAACGTCCTGACTTTC. The chain combines TRBV13 with TRBJ2-6, with D perhaps matching TRBD1 (5 bases). The germline V gene encodes CDR1 PRHDT and CDR2 FYEKMQ (reference sequence). The length of the CDR3 is 15 residues.

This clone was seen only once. The CDR3 here is CASSIRARTETGNTIYF. The CDR3 nucleotides are TGTGCCAGTAGTATTCGAGCCCGGACAGAGACTGGAAACACCATATATTTT. The chain joins TRBV19 to TRBJ1-3; D is perhaps TRBD1 (6 bases). Per germline, CDR1 LNHDA and CDR2 SQIVND (reference sequence). V was trimmed by 3 bases and J by 2 bases, leaving 17 bases between them. The length of the CDR3 is 17 residues.

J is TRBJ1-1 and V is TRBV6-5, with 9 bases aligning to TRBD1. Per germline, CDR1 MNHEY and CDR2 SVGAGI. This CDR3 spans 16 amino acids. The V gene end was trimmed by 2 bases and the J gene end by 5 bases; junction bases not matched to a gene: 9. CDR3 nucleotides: TGTGCCAGCAGTTACGGTCCTGGGACAGGGAGGACTGAAGCTTTCTTT. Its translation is CASSYGPGTGRTEAFF.

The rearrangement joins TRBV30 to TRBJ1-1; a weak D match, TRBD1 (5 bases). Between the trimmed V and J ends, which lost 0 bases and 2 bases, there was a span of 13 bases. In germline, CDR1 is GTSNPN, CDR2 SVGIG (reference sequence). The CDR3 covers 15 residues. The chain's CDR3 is CAWSVDSQGNTEAFF. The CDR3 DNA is TGTGCCTGGAGTGTAGATTCCCAGGGAAACACTGAAGCTTTCTTT.

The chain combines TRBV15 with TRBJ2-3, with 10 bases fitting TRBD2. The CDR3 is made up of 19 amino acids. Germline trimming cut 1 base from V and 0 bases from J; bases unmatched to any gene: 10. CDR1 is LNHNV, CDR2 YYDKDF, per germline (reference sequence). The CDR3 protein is CATSRGLAGGTPSTDTQYF. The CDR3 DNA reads TGTGCCACCAGCAGAGGATTAGCGGGAGGAACACCGAGCACAGATACGCAGTATTTT.

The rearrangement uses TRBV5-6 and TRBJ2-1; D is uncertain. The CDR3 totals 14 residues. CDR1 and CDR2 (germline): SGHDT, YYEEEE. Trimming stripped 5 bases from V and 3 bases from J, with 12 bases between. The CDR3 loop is CASRREANYNEQFF. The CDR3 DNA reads TGTGCCAGCAGGAGAGAAGCGAACTACAATGAGCAGTTCTTC.

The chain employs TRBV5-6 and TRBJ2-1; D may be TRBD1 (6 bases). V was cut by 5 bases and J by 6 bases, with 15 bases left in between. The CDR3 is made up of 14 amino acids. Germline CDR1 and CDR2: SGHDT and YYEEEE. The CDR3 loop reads CASSPTGLGNEQFF. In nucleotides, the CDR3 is TGTGCCAGCAGTCCCACAGGGTTGGGCAATGAGCAGTTCTTC.

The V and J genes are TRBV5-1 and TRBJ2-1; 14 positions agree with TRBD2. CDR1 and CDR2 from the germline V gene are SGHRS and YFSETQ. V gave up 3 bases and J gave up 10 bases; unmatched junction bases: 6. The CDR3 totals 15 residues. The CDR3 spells CASSSLGLAGDEQFF. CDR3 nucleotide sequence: TGCGCCAGCAGCTCCCTGGGACTAGCGGGAGACGAGCAGTTCTTC.